This T cell receptor (beta chain) came from a study of T-cell reconstitution after alpha-beta-depleted transplantation in children. Ten or more counts support this clonotype. The CDR3 loop spans 14 amino acids. Germline CDR1 and CDR2: MDHEN and SYDVKM. V was cut by 5 bases and J by 0 bases, with 11 bases left in between. During its preparation, the TCRbeta library received unique molecular identifiers. TCRdb reprocessed the PCR reads via MiXCR and lists one record per CDR3 protein. The sample carries 200,000 to 250,000 distinct CDR3 sequences, approximately 11% recorded once. The TCR comes from a child less than two years old with acute myeloid leukemia, due to receive a stem cell transplant. This sample comprised PBMCs, obtained before TCRalphabeta/CD19-depleted stem cell transplant. V and J are TRBV28 and TRBJ2-7; TRBD1 or TRBD2 may be the D gene (5 bases each). CDR3: CASSLRGASYEQYF. CDR3 DNA: TGTGCCAGCAGTCTAAGAGGGGCCTCCTACGAGCAGTACTTC.